This record concerns one TCR beta chain sequence. Its antigen remains unidentified. Base qualities are not provided; no much larger clone lies one nucleotide away. This entry comes from a study of shared clonotypes between healthy human individuals (dated by TCRdb to between 2020 and 2021). As for the study more broadly: Two women and a few men aged 18 to 49 years were included in the cohort. For each donor, CD4 naive and CD4 memory were each given three plates, CD8 naive was given two plates, and CD8 memory was given one plate. To estimate repertoire size and how much clonotype sharing occurs between individuals, the study deeply sequenced the blood TCR repertoires of about five healthy adults. Libraries were prepared and TCR repertoires were sequenced by different laboratories using diverse techniques, in order to increase sequencing depth and limit assay-specific biases. Leukapheresis yielded between about 0.94 and 8.9 billion PBMCs per donor. Paper-wide results and their limitations: Naive subsets generally had larger estimated clonotype richness than memory subsets did. Incomplete sequencing was indicated by rarefaction of sorted-subset datasets, despite the large sequencing depth. Sampling was restricted to blood, and TCR repertoires in tissues likely differ from the TCR repertoires found in blood. Pairwise subsampling indicated that sequencing depth was expected to affect the degree of clonotype sharing among donors. Compared with non-shared clonotypes, clonotypes shared by all four sorted-subset donors had higher generation probabilities. Because the study included only a small number of donors, the genetic and exposure-history diversity represented was limited. When a few donors were compared, the shared fraction of clonotypes was 5% to 6.5% for naive CD4, 3.5% to 4% for naive CD8, roughly 2.5% for memory CD4, and around 0.37% for memory CD8.

Counted from cysteine to phenylalanine, this CDR3 has 18 amino acids. The kept DNA is CDR3 alone, 54 bases in frame from the first base. The germline V and J ends show losses of 1 base and 2 bases respectively, and no gene match explains 8 bases of the junction. CDR1 and CDR2 were assigned from the germline V gene as SGHVS and FQNEAQ. TCR CDR3 regions were amplified from genomic DNA by multiplex PCR using the deep immunoSEQ assay. Extracted genomic DNA from each cell subset was spread evenly across all wells of several immunoSEQ 96-well plates, with each plate serving as a replicate. For sorted subsets, about 200 ng genomic DNA, equal to 30,000 to 35,000 T cell genomes, was loaded into each replicate PCR. The purified libraries were quantified using a Qubit 3.0 fluorometer, sized with a Bioanalyzer 2100, and then quantified again using the KAPA Library Quantification kit. A separate single-read 150-cycle Illumina NextSeq 550 flow cell was used to sequence each immunoSEQ 96-well plate. Per the original workflow: Because the immunoSEQ output held only junctional sequences and lacked quality scores, the filtering could not match the filtering applied to full-length reads. To assign V/J genes and CDR3, sequences were annotated using PyIR, a Python wrapper for IgBLAST v1.9, with IMGT germline references. Any read was removed if the V/J assignment was weak (E-value above 1e-6), the CDR3 was missing, or the read contained stop codons, out-of-frame junctions, or ambiguous translated residues. V3J clonotypes were defined as sequences sharing the same inferred V gene, J gene, and CDR3 amino acid sequence. The percentage overlap between two repertoires was calculated by dividing the number of shared unique clonotypes by the size of the smaller repertoire. Repertoire richness was assessed with RTK rarefaction, the Chao1 estimator, and Recon v2.1 estimates of unobserved clonotypes. For all TCRbeta clonotypes obtained by the gDNA method from several donors, generation probabilities were computed with OLGA. TCRdb took over this immuneACCESS table, retaining in-frame rearrangements with V and J assigned. Such tables are incomplete; in checked studies, under half of the missing clones stem from an unresolved V gene, and the remainder is unexplained. That table gives V, J and clone size, and the DNA gave D and trimming. The sample table holds roughly 1,000,000 clones, of which approximately 80% were seen once. Approximately 0.56% of the sample is in the top ten clones.

The donors were healthy, HIV-negative adults who had no recently reported acute infections or vaccinations. Every donor was a Caucasian adult living in Nashville, Tennessee, USA. Magnetic negative selection was used to enrich CD4+ T cells, after which naive cells were positively selected on CD45RA and the negative fraction became the memory subset. After blood collection by leukapheresis, PBMCs were isolated using Ficoll-Histopaque density gradient centrifugation and then cryopreserved in the vapor phase of liquid nitrogen. Purity and quantity of every magnetically sorted T cell population were checked by analytical flow cytometry. From each sorted fraction, genomic DNA was isolated and quantified by UV absorbance on a Nanodrop 2000c.

The TCR sequence derives from a man between 18 and 35 years old in good health. Some clones in this sample may be carry-over from other donors' samples. The chain was built from TRBV7-8 and TRBJ2-6, and TRBD2 matches 7 of the central bases. Input material: memory CD4+ T cells from PBMCs. The sample's cell subset or site, from its label and the paper: CD45RA-negative fraction. The sequenced DNA is TGTGCCAGCAGCTTAGTGGGGGAGGGCTATGCTGGGGCCAACGTCCTGACTTTC. Translated, this gives CASSLVGEGYAGANVLTF.